Here is one T cell receptor beta chain with its context. The antigen is unknown. The CDR3 runs to 12 residues. The V and J ends lost 0 bases and 10 bases respectively, with 12 bases between them. The germline gives CDR1 GTSNPN, CDR2 SVGIG (reference sequence). The sample is drawn from a study of siplizumab effects on memory and regulatory T cells. General observations from the study: Naive T cells were seen as more diverse than memory cells and as major alloresponse contributors. The study found that mappable alloreactive CD4+ clones averaged around 68% Treg-derived with siplizumab and approximately 27% in controls. Suppressive function of proliferating Tregs from siplizumab cultures was not confirmed.

Per-sample assaying covered some 10^5 TCR templates. Profiled with immunoSEQ multiplex PCR; TCRdb holds only in-frame clones, not every one. The sample carries 100,000 to 110,000 clones, approximately 91% recorded once. The source of this sequence is a human donor in good health. The sequencing sample was made of CD4+ T cells sorted from blood. The chain carries TRBV30 and TRBJ2-5; D is ambiguous. CDR3 DNA: TGTGCCTGGAGTGTAATGCATTTGGGCCAGTACTTC. Protein: CAWSVMHLGQYF.